Listed below are T cell receptor beta chains from one sample, sequenced in a study of CD8 T cells in Susac syndrome. TCRdb re-called the immunoSEQ multiplex PCR reads with MiXCR, one entry per CDR3 protein. The sample has 150,000 or so distinct CDR3 sequences, around 93% seen once; the top ten hold just over 0.13%. Material: CD4+ T cells from PBMCs. These receptors were taken from a human donor in good health. CDR3s include the opening cysteine and the closing phenylalanine or tryptophan. A D gene is named only where the DNA matches it firmly. Only part of the rows carry a size: once, few, many, or a class if the clone is expanded.

v_gene	j_gene	d_gene	abundance	CDR3nt	CDR3aa
TRBV20-1	TRBJ2-7	-	-	TGCAGTGCTAGACAGGGCAACGAGCAGTACTTC	CSARQGNEQYF
TRBV4-1	TRBJ2-7	TRBD1	-	TGCGCCAGCAGCCGAGTCTCTCCGGGACAGGGGACCTACGAGCAGTACTTC	CASSRVSPGQGTYEQYF
TRBV28	TRBJ2-6	-	-	TGTGCCAGCAGTTTGATGCTCTCTGGGGCCAACGTCCTGACTTTC	CASSLMLSGANVLTF
TRBV7-3	TRBJ2-5	TRBD2	-	TGTGCCAGCAGCCGAACGGGACTAGCAATGGAGACCCAGTACTTC	CASSRTGLAMETQYF
TRBV7-8	TRBJ1-5	TRBD1	-	TGTGCCAGCAGCTCAACGCCGACGGGACAGGGGAACAATCAGCCCCAGCATTTT	CASSSTPTGQGNNQPQHF
TRBV6-1	TRBJ2-5	-	-	TGTGCCAGCGTCTTCGGGGGTTCCCAAGAGACCCAGTACTTC	CASVFGGSQETQYF
TRBV6-1	TRBJ1-6	TRBD1	-	TGTGCCAGCCGGCCAGGGGGCAATATTAATTCACCCCTCCACTTT	CASRPGGNINSPLHF
TRBV7-9	TRBJ2-5	TRBD2	-	TGTGCCAGCACCACCTCGGGACTAGCGAGGCTAAAGTACTTC	CASTTSGLARLKYF
TRBV19	TRBJ1-1	TRBD1	-	TGTGCCAGTAGGCCCCAACAGGGGGGGAACACTGAAGCTTTCTTT	CASRPQQGGNTEAFF
TRBV9	TRBJ2-2	-	-	TGTGCCAGCAGCGTAAATTCCCTAGTCTCGGCCGGGGAGCTGTTTTTT	CASSVNSLVSAGELFF
TRBV5-6	TRBJ2-2	-	-	TGTGCCAGCAGCTGGGCGACTATGAACACCGGGGAGCTGTTTTTT	CASSWATMNTGELFF
TRBV5-6	TRBJ2-1	-	-	TGTGCCAGCAGCCCCCGTGTGGGAAGAGGGAATGAGCAGTTCTTC	CASSPRVGRGNEQFF
TRBV20-1	TRBJ2-1	-	once	TGCAGTGCTAGAGATACTCGGGGAGCGGGCGATGAGCAGTTCTTC	CSARDTRGAGDEQFF
TRBV5-1	TRBJ1-3	-	-	TGCGCCAGCAGCTCAAAGGGTGGTGGAAACACCATATATTTT	CASSSKGGGNTIYF
TRBV5-4	TRBJ2-6	TRBD2	-	TGTGCCAGCAGCTCCACAACGGGGGGGCCTGGGGCCAACGTCCTGACTTTC	CASSSTTGGPGANVLTF
TRBV9	TRBJ2-7	-	-	TGTGCCAGCAGCGTAGGGACTTACACCTCCTACGAGCAGTACTTC	CASSVGTYTSYEQYF
TRBV5-1	TRBJ2-2	TRBD2	-	TGCGCCAGCGGCCACGGGACTAGCGAGACCGGGGAGCTGTTTTTT	CASGHGTSETGELFF
TRBV12-3/TRBV12-4	TRBJ2-5	-	once	TGTGCCAGCAGCCGGGACCACCAAGAGACCCAGTACTTC	CASSRDHQETQYF
TRBV29-1	TRBJ2-5	-	-	TGCAGCGTTGAGATAGGGGCCGGGGAGACCCAGTACTTC	CSVEIGAGETQYF
TRBV7-2	TRBJ1-1	-	-	TGTGCCAGCAGTAGAGGGGCGGAGAACACTGAAGCTTTCTTT	CASSRGAENTEAFF
TRBV20-1	TRBJ2-3	-	few	TGCAGTGCTAGAGATCCGCTTAGCACAGATACGCAGTATTTT	CSARDPLSTDTQYF
TRBV5-1	TRBJ2-7	-	-	TGCGCCAGCCGACCTCAGCCGGACTCCTCCTACGAGCAGTACTTC	CASRPQPDSSYEQYF
TRBV15	TRBJ2-3	-	-	TGTGCCACCAGCAGAGATGGGGAGGATACGCAGTATTTT	CATSRDGEDTQYF
TRBV2	TRBJ1-2	-	-	TGTGCCAGCAACGAGGGGGGCACCTATGGCTACACCTTC	CASNEGGTYGYTF
TRBV2	TRBJ2-1	TRBD2	-	TGTGCCAGCAGTGATCGGCCTAGCGGGGGGGGACGATCCTACAATGAGCAGTTCTTC	CASSDRPSGGGRSYNEQFF
TRBV5-1	TRBJ1-6	-	-	TGCGCCAGCAGCTTGGAGGTTCGGTCACCCCTCCACTTT	CASSLEVRSPLHF
TRBV6-1	TRBJ1-3	-	once	TGTGCCAGCAGCGAAGGGGGAGGCCCGATCGGAAACACCATATATTTT	CASSEGGGPIGNTIYF
TRBV4-1	TRBJ1-3	-	-	TGCGCCAGCAGCCAAGGCGGCCTCCGTGCCGTATATTTT	CASSQGGLRAVYF
TRBV20-1	TRBJ2-6	-	-	TGCAGTGCTAGAGATCCTGGACCCTCTGGGGCCAACGTCCTGACTTTC	CSARDPGPSGANVLTF
TRBV7-2	TRBJ1-1	TRBD1	-	TGTGCCAGCAGCTTGACCAGGGACAGGGAAGCTTTCTTT	CASSLTRDREAFF
TRBV5-1	TRBJ2-3	-	-	TGCGCCAGCAGCCCATCGGAGCGGACAGATACGCAGTATTTT	CASSPSERTDTQYF
TRBV7-2	TRBJ2-5	-	-	TGTGCCAGCAGCTTCCGTGGGCCGAGGGAGACCCAGTACTTC	CASSFRGPRETQYF
TRBV2	TRBJ2-3	-	-	TGTGCCAGCAGTGAAGTGACTTCAACAGATACGCAGTATTTT	CASSEVTSTDTQYF
TRBV5-4	TRBJ1-1	-	-	TGTGCCAGCAGCTGGGGCGGACAGACCCTTGAAGCTTTCTTT	CASSWGGQTLEAFF
TRBV2	TRBJ1-4	-	-	TGTGCCAGCAGTGAAGTCCGGGAAAAACTGTTTTTT	CASSEVREKLFF
TRBV6-1	TRBJ2-2	TRBD2	-	TGTGCCAGCTCTAGCGGGGGGGCCGGGGAGCTGTTTTTT	CASSSGGAGELFF
TRBV20-1	TRBJ2-5	TRBD2	once	TGCAGTGCTAGAGACAAGACTAGCGGGGACGAGACCCAGTACTTC	CSARDKTSGDETQYF
TRBV10-3	TRBJ1-4	-	-	TGTGCCATCAGTAAACAGGGTCCGAATGAAAAACTGTTTTTT	CAISKQGPNEKLFF
TRBV6-5	TRBJ1-1	-	-	TGTGCCAGCAGCCCCACAGGGAGTTTAGCTTTCTTT	CASSPTGSLAFF
TRBV7-2	TRBJ2-2	TRBD1	-	TGTGCCAGCAGCGGATTCGGACAGGGGGCCAGCGGGGAGCTGTTTTTT	CASSGFGQGASGELFF
TRBV12-3/TRBV12-4	TRBJ1-5	-	few	TGTGCCAGCAGTCTAAACAGGGATCAGCCCCAGCATTTT	CASSLNRDQPQHF
TRBV7-2	TRBJ1-3	-	-	TGTGCCAGCAGCTTAGTCCAGGAGGGAAACACCATATATTTT	CASSLVQEGNTIYF